The TCR beta chain described here comes from a study of OX40 agonist ivuxolimab in advanced cancers. At the level of the whole study: Ivuxolimab was a fully human IgG2 agonistic monoclonal antibody targeting the costimulatory receptor OX40 (CD134). Of the roughly 50 dose-escalation patients, hepatocellular carcinoma was present in approximately 20, melanoma in around 15, renal cell carcinoma in 9 and head and neck cancer in 9. The dose-escalation cohort was roughly 87% male with a mean age of around 62 years, ranging from roughly 23 to 90. Partial responses were achieved by three dose-escalation patients, of whom one had hepatocellular carcinoma and two had cutaneous melanoma. Intravenous ivuxolimab was administered to patients every 2 weeks at six dose levels: 0.01, 0.1, 0.3, 1.5, 3 and 10 mg/kg. The paper reports the monotherapy dose-escalation portion (N = 52 patients) of the phase I ivuxolimab trial. Prior anti-PD-1, anti-PD-L1 or anti-CTLA-4 therapy was permitted, and checkpoint inhibitors had been received by roughly two fifths of dose-escalation patients. Peripheral TCRbeta sequencing aimed to test whether ivuxolimab altered TCR sequence diversity and caused clonal T-cell expansion. Summary of the overall study and its limitations: On average, CD8+ T cells showed more expanded clones than CD4+ T cells after ivuxolimab. In the 0.1-3.0 mg/kg groups, partial responders were among the patients with the lowest normalized peripheral clonal expansion, particularly in CD8+ T cells. Low levels of normalized T-cell clonal expansion were also seen in some patients who did not respond. The antigen specificity of the peripheral T cells that underwent clonal expansion was not determined. At doses of 0.1 to 3.0 mg/kg, clonal expansion of both CD4+ and CD8+ blood T cells was observed from baseline to week 6.

The trial excluded patients who had a history of autoimmune disease or who were on systemic immunosuppression. Peripheral blood for TCR sequencing was collected from all dose cohorts at baseline, on cycle 4 day 1, and on cycle 7 day 1. Samples came from an open-label, multicenter, first-in-human phase I dose-escalation trial of ivuxolimab. Adults with locally advanced or metastatic head and neck squamous cell, hepatocellular, melanoma or renal cell carcinoma were enrolled in the trial. CD4+ and CD8+ T cells were sorted separately from peripheral blood before TCR sequencing. The germline V gene encodes CDR1 MNHEY and CDR2 SVGAGI. Reading from cysteine to phenylalanine, the CDR3 counts 14 amino acids. Solely the CDR3 DNA is kept, with 42 bases framed from the first base. The V end gives up 7 bases and the J end 0 bases, leaving 3 bases in the junction not matched to a gene. Note on this clone: Its antigen has not been determined. The record has no base qualities; no much larger clone is one base away.

To sequence the TCRbeta CDR3 region, genomic DNA was isolated from the sorted cells. The immunoSEQ Assay was used for sequencing of TCRbeta CDR3 regions. As stored in TCRdb, this immuneACCESS dataset retains in-frame rearrangements with V and J assigned. A fraction of the clones does not appear; measured against another copy, unresolved V genes explain less than half of the discrepancy, and the remainder lacks a known reason. Counted in this sample were tens of thousands of clones; around 80% of them appeared once. 1.9% of the sample comes from the top ten. The clonotype comes from an adult with an advanced solid tumor such as melanoma, head and neck, liver or kidney cancer. Recombination joined TRBV6-5 with TRBJ2-1; TRBD2 aligns with 7 central bases. The sequences come from CD4+ or CD8+ T cells sorted from blood, collected in a trial of the OX40 agonist ivuxolimab. Read as DNA, the sequence is TGTGCCAGCAATCGGGACTACTCCTACAATGAGCAGTTCTTC. The resulting protein is CASNRDYSYNEQFF.